Listed below are T cell receptor beta chains from one sample, sequenced in a study of blood T cell repertoires in COVID-19. Here immunoSEQ multiplex PCR was the method, and the copy in TCRdb shows in-frame clones only, minus some. Of roughly 62,000 clones detected, roughly 89% appear once; the ten largest clones hold around 6%. The sequencing input was peripheral blood. All receptors come from a human donor in a cohort sampled during active COVID-19. CDR3s include the opening cysteine and the closing phenylalanine or tryptophan. A D gene is named only where the DNA matches it firmly. Size tells how often a clone was seen (once, few, many) or the class of an expanded clone, and some rows leave it out.

TRBV28	-	TRBJ1-2	-	TGTGCCAGCAGTCCGGACCGGAGCGGCGGCTACACCTTC	CASSPDRSGGYTF
TRBV2	TRBD1	TRBJ2-5	-	TGTGCCAGCAGGGAGGGCGGGACAGGATTACAAGAGACCCAGTACTTC	CASREGGTGLQETQYF
TRBV19	-	TRBJ2-7	-	TGTGCCAGTAGTTCGGTACTAGCCGACGAGCAGTACTTC	CASSSVLADEQYF
TRBV5-1	-	TRBJ2-6	-	TGCGCCCATACCGGGGGATCTGGGGCCAACGTCCTGACTTTC	CAHTGGSGANVLTF
TRBV6-1	-	TRBJ2-7	-	TGTGCCAGCAGTGACAGGGACGAGCAGTACTTC	CASSDRDEQYF
TRBV28	TRBD2	TRBJ2-5	-	TGTGCCAGCAGTGGGGGGGTTGAGACCCAGTACTTC	CASSGGVETQYF
TRBV19	-	TRBJ1-5	-	TGTGCCAGTACAATCGGGGAGGGTCGGGGTCAGCCCCAGCATTTT	CASTIGEGRGQPQHF
TRBV25-1	TRBD2	TRBJ2-7	once	TGTGCCAGCAGTGGGGTCCTCGGTAGGACTAGCGGGAGGACCGAGCAGTACTTC	CASSGVLGRTSGRTEQYF
TRBV14	-	TRBJ2-5	-	TGTGCCAGCAGCCAAAAGGGCGGGCCAAGGGAGACCCAGTACTTC	CASSQKGGPRETQYF
TRBV2	-	TRBJ1-5	-	TGTGCCAGCAGTGGTACAGGGTACAATCAGCCCCAGCATTTT	CASSGTGYNQPQHF
TRBV11-2	-	TRBJ2-4	-	TGTGCCAGCAGCTCCTATTTTCGACAGGCTGCCAAAAACATTCAGTACTTC	CASSSYFRQAAKNIQYF
TRBV6-5	TRBD1	TRBJ2-1	-	TGTGCCAGCAGTCCTGGGGGGGACAGGGGGCTTGAGCAGTTCTTC	CASSPGGDRGLEQFF
TRBV7-9	TRBD1	TRBJ2-7	few	TGTGCCAGCAGCTTAGGGCACCGACCAGGGGGATCCTACGAGCAGTACTTC	CASSLGHRPGGSYEQYF
TRBV7-9	TRBD1	TRBJ1-1	-	TGTGCCAGCAGCTCGCAAGAAGGGACAGGGAGGCCTGAAGCTTTCTTT	CASSSQEGTGRPEAFF
TRBV21-1	-	TRBJ1-4	-	TGTGCCAGCAGCACACCGGGACAACAAGGAAAATTACAAGAAAAACTGTTTTTT	CASSTPGQQGKLQEKLFF
TRBV7-7	-	TRBJ1-3	-	TGTGCTAGCAGCTTAGTTGTGGATGCAAGGGAGGGGTCCCAATGGGACCGGAACACCATATATTTT	CASSLVVDAREGSQWDRNTIYF
TRBV28	-	TRBJ2-7	-	TGTGCCAGCAGTTTTTCGTTTGAGTACGAGCAGTACTTC	CASSFSFEYEQYF
TRBV6-6	TRBD1	TRBJ2-7	-	TGTGCCAGCAGTTTTCCGGGACAGGGGAGATACGAGCAGTACTTC	CASSFPGQGRYEQYF
TRBV28	-	TRBJ2-7	-	TGTGCCAGCAGCCCCGCCGGTGCAGGGACCTACGAGCAGTACTTC	CASSPAGAGTYEQYF
TRBV4-1	TRBD1	TRBJ2-1	-	TGCGCCAGCAGCCTCATGGACAGGTTTCGGGAGCAGTTCTTC	CASSLMDRFREQFF
TRBV3-1/TRBV3-2	-	TRBJ2-3	-	TGTGCCAGCAGCTTACTTAGGGGCAGGGGAACAGATACGCAGTATTTT	CASSLLRGRGTDTQYF
TRBV28	-	TRBJ1-2	-	TGTGCCAGCAGTTTATTGGCCAGAAACTATGGCTACACCTTC	CASSLLARNYGYTF
TRBV28	-	TRBJ2-5	-	TGTGCCAGCAGTCCGCTTGTGGGAGCCAAACAAGAGACCCAGTACTTC	CASSPLVGAKQETQYF
TRBV6-2/TRBV6-3	-	TRBJ1-5	-	TGTGCCAGCAGCCCAGTCAGTTATAGCAATCAGCCCCAGCATTTT	CASSPVSYSNQPQHF
TRBV19	-	TRBJ1-3	-	TGTGCCAGTAGTTTCAACTCTGGAAACACCATATATTTT	CASSFNSGNTIYF
TRBV5-6	TRBD1	TRBJ2-2	-	TGTGCCAGCAGCTTCGGACAGGGGGCCGGCGGGGAGCTGTTTTTT	CASSFGQGAGGELFF
TRBV9	TRBD1	TRBJ1-2	-	TGTGCCAGCCGACGCGGCAGGGGGGTGGGTGGCTACACCTTC	CASRRGRGVGGYTF
TRBV6-5	-	TRBJ1-3	-	TGTGCCAGCAGCCGGGACATCGGAAACACCATATATTTT	CASSRDIGNTIYF
TRBV20-1	-	TRBJ2-1	once	TGCAGTGCTCGCAGAAACAATGAGCAGTTCTTC	CSARRNNEQFF
TRBV24-1	TRBD1	TRBJ2-7	-	TGTGCCACCACCAGTAGGACAGGACCCTACGAGCAGTACTTC	CATTSRTGPYEQYF
TRBV5-4	TRBD2	TRBJ2-1	-	TGTGCCAGCAGCCAAAAATTAGCGGGAGGGCCGTACAATGAGCAGTTCTTC	CASSQKLAGGPYNEQFF
TRBV7-2	TRBD1	TRBJ1-1	-	TGTGCCAGCAGTCCTCAAATACAGGGGCCAGAAGCTTTCTTT	CASSPQIQGPEAFF
TRBV3-1/TRBV3-2	-	TRBJ1-1	-	TGTGCCAGCAGCCAAGTTTTTCAGAACACTGAAGCTTTCTTT	CASSQVFQNTEAFF
TRBV19	TRBD2	TRBJ2-1	-	TGTGCCAGTAGTGAGCGGGGCGTCTACAATGAGCAGTTCTTC	CASSERGVYNEQFF
TRBV10-3	TRBD2	TRBJ2-7	-	TGTGCCATCAGTGTGGGAGTAGCGGGTACCTACGAGCAGTACTTC	CAISVGVAGTYEQYF
TRBV10-1	TRBD1	TRBJ1-5	-	TGCGCCAGCTGGCCCCTACACTACCGGGACAGAATAGTTTGTCAGCCCCAGCATTTT	CASWPLHYRDRIVCQPQHF
TRBV6-5	TRBD1	TRBJ1-1	-	TGTGCCAGCAGTAGGACAGGGGCTGAAGCTTTCTTT	CASSRTGAEAFF
TRBV2	TRBD1	TRBJ1-1	-	TGTGCCAGCAGTGCTGACAGGGGGCGAGCTTTCTTT	CASSADRGRAFF
TRBV7-2	-	TRBJ1-5	-	TGTGCCAGCAGCTTAGAAAACGGTCAGCCCCAGCATTTT	CASSLENGQPQHF
TRBV7-9	TRBD2	TRBJ2-7	-	TGTGCCAGCAGCTACTCCGGAATGGGCGGGGGCTCCTACGAGCAGTACTTC	CASSYSGMGGGSYEQYF
TRBV18	-	TRBJ1-1	-	TGTGCCAGCTCACCTTCGCGGTTGGGGGCAAACACTGAAGCTTTCTTT	CASSPSRLGANTEAFF
TRBV6-5	-	TRBJ2-3	-	TGTGCCAGCAGGTCTATTGCAGATACGCAGTATTTT	CASRSIADTQYF
TRBV5-4	TRBD2	TRBJ2-5	-	TGTGCCAGCAGCTTGAGGCCGGGACTAGCGGGGGGCCAAGAGACCCAGTACTTC	CASSLRPGLAGGQETQYF
TRBV6-5	TRBD1	TRBJ1-6	-	TGTGCCAGCAGTTACCGTGGACAGGGAAATTCACCCCTCCACTTT	CASSYRGQGNSPLHF